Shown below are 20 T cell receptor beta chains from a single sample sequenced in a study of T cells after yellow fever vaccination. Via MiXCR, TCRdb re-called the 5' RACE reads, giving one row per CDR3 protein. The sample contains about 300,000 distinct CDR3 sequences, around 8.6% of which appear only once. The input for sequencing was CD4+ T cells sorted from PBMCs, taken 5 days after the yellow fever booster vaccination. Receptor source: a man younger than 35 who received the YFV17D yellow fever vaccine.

CDR3 nucleotide sequence: TGTGCCAGCAGACTGGGACAGGGTAATGAAAAACTGTTTTTT. Protein: CASRLGQGNEKLFF. The V gene is TRBV12-3 or TRBV12-4, the J gene TRBJ1-4; 9 bases are shared with TRBD1. The CDR3 is made up of 14 amino acids. The V and J ends lost 6 bases and 4 bases, in that order; junction bases with no gene match: 3.

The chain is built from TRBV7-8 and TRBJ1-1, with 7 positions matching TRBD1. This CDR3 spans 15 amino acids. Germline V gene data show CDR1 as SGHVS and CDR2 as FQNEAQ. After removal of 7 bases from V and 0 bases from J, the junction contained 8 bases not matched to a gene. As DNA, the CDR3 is TGTGCCAGCAATCTGATGGGACAGATGAACACTGAAGCTTTCTTT. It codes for CASNLMGQMNTEAFF.

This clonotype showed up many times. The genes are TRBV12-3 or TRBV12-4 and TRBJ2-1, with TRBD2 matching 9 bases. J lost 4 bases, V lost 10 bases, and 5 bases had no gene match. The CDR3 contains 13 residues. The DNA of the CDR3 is TGTGCCAACCCGGGACTAGCTTACAATGAGCAGTTCTTC. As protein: CANPGLAYNEQFF.

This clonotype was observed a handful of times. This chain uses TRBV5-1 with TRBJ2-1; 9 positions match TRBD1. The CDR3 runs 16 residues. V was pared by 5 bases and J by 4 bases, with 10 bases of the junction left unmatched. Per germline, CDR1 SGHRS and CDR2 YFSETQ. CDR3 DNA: TGCGCCAGCAGGCCCGGGACAGGGACCAAATACAATGAGCAGTTCTTC. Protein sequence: CASRPGTGTKYNEQFF.

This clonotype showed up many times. CDR3 sequence: CASSFPGGTGELFF. The CDR3 coding sequence is TGTGCCAGCAGTTTCCCCGGGGGCACCGGGGAGCTGTTTTTT. The chain is built from TRBV27 and TRBJ2-2; D may be TRBD2 (6 bases). With 3 bases removed from V and 4 bases from J, the gap between germline ends came to 9 bases. The CDR3 has 14 amino acids. Looked up from germline, CDR1 is MNHEY and CDR2 is SMNVEV (reference sequence).

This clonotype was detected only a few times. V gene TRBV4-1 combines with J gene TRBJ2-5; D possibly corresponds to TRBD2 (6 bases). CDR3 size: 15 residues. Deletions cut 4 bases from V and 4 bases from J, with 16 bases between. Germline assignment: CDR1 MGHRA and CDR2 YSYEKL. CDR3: CASSPPAWRAETQYF. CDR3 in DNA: TGCGCCAGCAGCCCCCCCGCGTGGAGGGCAGAGACCCAGTACTTC.

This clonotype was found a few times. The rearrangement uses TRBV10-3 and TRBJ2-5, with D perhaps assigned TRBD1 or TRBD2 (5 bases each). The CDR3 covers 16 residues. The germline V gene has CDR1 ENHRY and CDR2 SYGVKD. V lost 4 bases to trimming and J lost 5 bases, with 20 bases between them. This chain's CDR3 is CAISALLVTEGETQYF. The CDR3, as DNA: TGTGCCATCAGTGCTCTGTTGGTTACCGAGGGGGAGACCCAGTACTTC.

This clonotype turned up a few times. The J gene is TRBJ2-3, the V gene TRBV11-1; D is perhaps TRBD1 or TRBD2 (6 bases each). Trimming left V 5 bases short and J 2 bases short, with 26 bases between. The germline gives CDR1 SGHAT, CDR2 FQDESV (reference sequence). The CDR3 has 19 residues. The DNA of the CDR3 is TGTGCCAGCAGCCCCCGAGCTAGGGGGGCCAGGGCTTTCACAGATACGCAGTATTTT. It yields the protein CASSPRARGARAFTDTQYF.

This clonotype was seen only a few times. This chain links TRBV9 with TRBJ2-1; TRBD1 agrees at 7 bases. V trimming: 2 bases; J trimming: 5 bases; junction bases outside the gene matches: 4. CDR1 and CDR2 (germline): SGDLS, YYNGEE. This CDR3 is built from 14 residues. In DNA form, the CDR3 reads TGTGCCAGCAGCGTTAGGGGACAGCACAATGAGCAGTTCTTC. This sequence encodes CASSVRGQHNEQFF.

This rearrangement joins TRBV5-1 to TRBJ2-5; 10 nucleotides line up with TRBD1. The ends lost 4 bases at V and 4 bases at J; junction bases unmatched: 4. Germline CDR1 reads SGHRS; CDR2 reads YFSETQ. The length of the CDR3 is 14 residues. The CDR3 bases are TGCGCCAGCAGCCAGACAGGGGGCGTAGAGACCCAGTACTTC. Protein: CASSQTGGVETQYF.

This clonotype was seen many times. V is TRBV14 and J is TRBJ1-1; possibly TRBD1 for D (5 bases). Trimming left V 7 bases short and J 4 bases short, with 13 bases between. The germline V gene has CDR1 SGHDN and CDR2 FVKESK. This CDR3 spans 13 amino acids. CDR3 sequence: CASTGALGTEAFF. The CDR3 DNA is TGTGCCAGCACCGGGGCTCTTGGCACTGAAGCTTTCTTT.

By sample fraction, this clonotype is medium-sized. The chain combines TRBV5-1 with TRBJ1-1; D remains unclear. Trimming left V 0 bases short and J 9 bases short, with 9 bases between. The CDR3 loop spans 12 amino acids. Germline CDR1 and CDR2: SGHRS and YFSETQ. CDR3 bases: TGCGCCAGCAGCTTGGAAGGACCCCAAGCTTTCTTT. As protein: CASSLEGPQAFF.

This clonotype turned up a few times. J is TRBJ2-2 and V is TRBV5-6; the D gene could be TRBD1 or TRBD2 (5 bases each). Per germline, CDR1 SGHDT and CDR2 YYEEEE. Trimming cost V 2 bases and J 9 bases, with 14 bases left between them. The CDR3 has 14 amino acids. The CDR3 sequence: CASSFGAVGRELFF. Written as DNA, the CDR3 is TGTGCCAGCAGCTTCGGGGCGGTTGGGCGGGAGCTGTTTTTT.

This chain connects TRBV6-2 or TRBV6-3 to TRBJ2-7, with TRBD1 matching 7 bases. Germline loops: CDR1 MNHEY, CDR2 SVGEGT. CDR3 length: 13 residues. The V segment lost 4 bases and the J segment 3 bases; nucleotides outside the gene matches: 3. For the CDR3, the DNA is TGTGCCAGCAGTTCGGGACAGCGCTACGAGCAGTACGTC. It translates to CASSSGQRYEQYV.

The CDR3 loop is CASSPRRGGSNYGYTF. CDR3 sequence (DNA): TGTGCCAGCAGCCCTCGACGTGGGGGGTCAAACTATGGCTACACCTTC. The chain links TRBV27 to TRBJ1-2; TRBD1 is a possible D gene (5 bases). V was trimmed by 6 bases and J by 2 bases, leaving 19 bases between them. CDR3 length: 16 amino acids. Per the germline V gene, CDR1 is MNHEY and CDR2 is SMNVEV (reference sequence).

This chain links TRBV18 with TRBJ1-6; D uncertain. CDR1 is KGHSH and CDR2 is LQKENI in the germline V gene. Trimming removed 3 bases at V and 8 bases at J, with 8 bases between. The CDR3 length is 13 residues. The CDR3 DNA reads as TGTGCCAGCTCACCCTTAAACCATTCACCCCTCCACTTT. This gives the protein CASSPLNHSPLHF.

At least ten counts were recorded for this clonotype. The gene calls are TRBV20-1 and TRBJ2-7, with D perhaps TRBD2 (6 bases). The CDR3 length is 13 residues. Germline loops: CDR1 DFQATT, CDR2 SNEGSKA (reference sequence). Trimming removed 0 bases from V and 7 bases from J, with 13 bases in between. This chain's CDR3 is CSARDYGTGEQYV. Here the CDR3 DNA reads TGCAGTGCTAGAGATTATGGGACTGGGGAGCAGTACGTC.

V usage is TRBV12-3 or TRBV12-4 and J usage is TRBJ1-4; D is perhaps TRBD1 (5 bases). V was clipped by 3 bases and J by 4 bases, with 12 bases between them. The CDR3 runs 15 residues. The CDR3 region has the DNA TGTGCCAGCAGTTTTATGGGGCTTGGTAATGAAAAACTGTTTTTT. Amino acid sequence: CASSFMGLGNEKLFF.

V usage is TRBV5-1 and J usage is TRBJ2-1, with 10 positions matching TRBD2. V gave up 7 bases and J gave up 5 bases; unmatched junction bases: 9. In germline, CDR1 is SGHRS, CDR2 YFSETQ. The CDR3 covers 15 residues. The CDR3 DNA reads TGCGCCAGCGGAACCGGGACTAGCGCAGACAATGAGCAGTTCTTC. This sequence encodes CASGTGTSADNEQFF. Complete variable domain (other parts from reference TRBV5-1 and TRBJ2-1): KAGVTQTPRYLIKTRGQQVTLSCSPISGHRSVSWYQQTPGQGLQFLFEYFSETQRNKGNFPGRFSGRQFSNSRSEMNVSTLELGDSALYLCASGTGTSADNEQFFGPGTRLTVL.

The CDR3 region is CASRTGGAYEQYV. The CDR3 nucleotides are TGTGCCAGCAGAACCGGCGGGGCCTACGAGCAGTACGTC. This chain joins TRBV6-1 and TRBJ2-7, with a possible D match to TRBD2 (6 bases). Germline-derived CDR1 and CDR2 are MNHNS and SASEGT. This CDR3 comprises 13 residues. V was pared by 6 bases and J by 2 bases, with 11 bases between.